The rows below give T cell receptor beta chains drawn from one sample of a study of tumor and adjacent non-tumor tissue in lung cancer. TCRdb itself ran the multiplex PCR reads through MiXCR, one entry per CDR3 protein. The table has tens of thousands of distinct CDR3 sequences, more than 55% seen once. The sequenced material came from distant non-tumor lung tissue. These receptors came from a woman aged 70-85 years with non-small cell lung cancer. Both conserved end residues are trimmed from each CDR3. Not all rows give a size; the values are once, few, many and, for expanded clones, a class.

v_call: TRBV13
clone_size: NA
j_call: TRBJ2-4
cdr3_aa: ASSSPQDSKNNQH

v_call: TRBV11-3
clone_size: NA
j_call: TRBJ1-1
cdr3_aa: TNSSSHDTEAF

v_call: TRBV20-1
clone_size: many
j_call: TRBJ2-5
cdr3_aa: SARGPMSGFGLEETQY

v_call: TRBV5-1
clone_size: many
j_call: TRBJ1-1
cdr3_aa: ASSLSPNTEAF

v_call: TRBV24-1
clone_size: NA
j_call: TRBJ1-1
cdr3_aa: ATNEPESTEAF

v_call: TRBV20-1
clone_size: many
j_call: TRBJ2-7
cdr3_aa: SARDMAGEPYEQY

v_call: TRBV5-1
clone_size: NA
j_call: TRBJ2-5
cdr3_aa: ASSPTPVQETQY

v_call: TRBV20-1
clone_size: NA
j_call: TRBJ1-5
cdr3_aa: STRDRQGHSGNQPQH

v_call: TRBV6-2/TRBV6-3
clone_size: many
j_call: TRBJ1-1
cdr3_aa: ASSPAGRSTEAF

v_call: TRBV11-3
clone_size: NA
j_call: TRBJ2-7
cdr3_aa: ASSPVGGGSYEQY

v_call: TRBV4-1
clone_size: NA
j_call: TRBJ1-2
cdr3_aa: ASCQILGNQDYGYI

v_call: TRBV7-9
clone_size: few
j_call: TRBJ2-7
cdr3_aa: ASSLSLAYYEQY

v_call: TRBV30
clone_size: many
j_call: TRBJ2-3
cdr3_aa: AWSSRGTDTQY

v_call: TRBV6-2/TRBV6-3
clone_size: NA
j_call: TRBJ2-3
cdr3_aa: ASSQDSTDTQY

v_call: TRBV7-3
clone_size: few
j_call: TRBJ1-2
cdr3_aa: ASSSNPRDPIS

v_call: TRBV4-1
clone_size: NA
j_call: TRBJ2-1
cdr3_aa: ASSQKGGTSLLGEQF

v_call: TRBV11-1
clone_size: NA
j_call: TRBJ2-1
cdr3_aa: AISPGPVGEEF

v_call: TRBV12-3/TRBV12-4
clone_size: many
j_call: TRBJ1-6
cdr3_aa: ASSLGGTLNSPLH

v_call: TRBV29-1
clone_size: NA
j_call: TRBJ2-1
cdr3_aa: SVGLRGQGMNNEQF

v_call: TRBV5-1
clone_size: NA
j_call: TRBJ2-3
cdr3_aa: ASSFSAESTDTQY

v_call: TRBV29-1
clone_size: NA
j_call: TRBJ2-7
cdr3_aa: SVEGVAGGDSYEKY

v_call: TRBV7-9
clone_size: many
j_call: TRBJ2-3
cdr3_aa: ASSPPGISTDTQY

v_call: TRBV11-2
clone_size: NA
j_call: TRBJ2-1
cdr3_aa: TSSFERGVWNEQF

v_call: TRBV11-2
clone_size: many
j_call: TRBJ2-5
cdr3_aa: ASCRTSGRGETQY

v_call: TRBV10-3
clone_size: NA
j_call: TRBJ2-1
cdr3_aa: AISDINLIEQF

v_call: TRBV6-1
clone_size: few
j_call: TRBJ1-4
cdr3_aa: TSSEVEGNEKLF

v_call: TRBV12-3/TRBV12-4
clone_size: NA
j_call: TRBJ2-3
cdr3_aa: ASSIAPYISSTDTQY

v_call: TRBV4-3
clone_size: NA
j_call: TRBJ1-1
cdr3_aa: ASIQDKGITEAF

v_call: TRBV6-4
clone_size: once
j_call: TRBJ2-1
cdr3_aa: ASSEMASGSYEKF

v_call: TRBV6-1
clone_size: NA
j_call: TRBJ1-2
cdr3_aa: AGSENVNYGYT

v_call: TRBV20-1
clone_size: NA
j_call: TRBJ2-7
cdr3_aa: SVDGRVGLYEQY

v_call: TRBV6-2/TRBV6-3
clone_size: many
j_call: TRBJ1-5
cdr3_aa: ASSPLPDVGQH

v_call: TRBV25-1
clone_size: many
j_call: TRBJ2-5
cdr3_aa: ASSSADGAVGETQH

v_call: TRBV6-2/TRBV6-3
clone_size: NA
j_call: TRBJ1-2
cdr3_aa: ARTVDGVTNYGYT

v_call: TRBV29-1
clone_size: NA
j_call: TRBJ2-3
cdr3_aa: SVEKGMVTDTQY

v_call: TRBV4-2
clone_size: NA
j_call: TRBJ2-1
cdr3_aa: ASSQDGTENNDQS

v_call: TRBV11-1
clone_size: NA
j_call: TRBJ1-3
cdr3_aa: ASNLSISGNTTY

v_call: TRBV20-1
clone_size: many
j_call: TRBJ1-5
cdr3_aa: SAGWDSTSPNSNQPQH

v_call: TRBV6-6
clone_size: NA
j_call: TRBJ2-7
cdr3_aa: ASSYPTSPTSGRFPYEHY

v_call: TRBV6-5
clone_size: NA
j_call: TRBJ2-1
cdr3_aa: GNSHGAGFFGEQF

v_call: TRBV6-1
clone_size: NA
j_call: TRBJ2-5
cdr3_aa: ASRVRALETQY

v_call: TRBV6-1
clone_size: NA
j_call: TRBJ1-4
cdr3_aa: AISEERAGAESEKLF

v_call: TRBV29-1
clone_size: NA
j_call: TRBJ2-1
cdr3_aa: NIEPGFTYNEQF

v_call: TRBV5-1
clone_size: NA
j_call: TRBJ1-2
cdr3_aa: ASSLARDSRSIYGYT

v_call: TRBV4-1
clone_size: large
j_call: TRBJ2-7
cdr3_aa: ASSQTGQGDEQY

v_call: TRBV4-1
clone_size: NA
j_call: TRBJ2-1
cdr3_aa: TSSHTGLAGHHIEQF

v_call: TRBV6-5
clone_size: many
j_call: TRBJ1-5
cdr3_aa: ASRNTGRNQPQH

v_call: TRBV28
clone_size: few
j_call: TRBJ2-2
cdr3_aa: ASRPTMTGELF

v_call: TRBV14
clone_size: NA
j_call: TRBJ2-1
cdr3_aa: ANSSGTGNHEQF

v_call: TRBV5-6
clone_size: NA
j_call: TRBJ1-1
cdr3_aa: ASGSQGTGYSTGAF

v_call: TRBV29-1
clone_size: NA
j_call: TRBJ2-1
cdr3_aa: SVNLGQGRCEQF

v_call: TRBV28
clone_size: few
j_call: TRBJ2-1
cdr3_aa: ASSSAEGGGSSYNEQF

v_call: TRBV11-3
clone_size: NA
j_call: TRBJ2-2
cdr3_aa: ASSSVTGGTVELF

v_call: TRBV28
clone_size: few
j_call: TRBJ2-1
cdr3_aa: ASSLWAQIRNEQF

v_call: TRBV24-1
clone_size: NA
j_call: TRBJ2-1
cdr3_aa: ATSDQGTGTWSYNEQF

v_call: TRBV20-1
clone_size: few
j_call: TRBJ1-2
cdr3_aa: SASRSPNYGYT

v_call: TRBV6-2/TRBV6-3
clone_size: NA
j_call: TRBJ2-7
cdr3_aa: ASSPGKGLGSYDQY